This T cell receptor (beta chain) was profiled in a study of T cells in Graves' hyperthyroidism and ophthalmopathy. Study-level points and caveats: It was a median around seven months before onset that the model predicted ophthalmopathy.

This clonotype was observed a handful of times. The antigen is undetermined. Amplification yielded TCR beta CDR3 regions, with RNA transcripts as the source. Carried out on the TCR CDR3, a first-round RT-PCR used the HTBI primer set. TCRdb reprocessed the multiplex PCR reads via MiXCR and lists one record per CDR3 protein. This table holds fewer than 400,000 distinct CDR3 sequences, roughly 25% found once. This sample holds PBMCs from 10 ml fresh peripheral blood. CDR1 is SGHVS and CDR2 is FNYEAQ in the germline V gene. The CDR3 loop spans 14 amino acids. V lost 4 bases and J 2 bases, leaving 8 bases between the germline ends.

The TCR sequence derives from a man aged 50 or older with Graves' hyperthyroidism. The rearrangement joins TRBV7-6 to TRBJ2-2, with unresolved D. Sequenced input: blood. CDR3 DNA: TGTGCCAGCAGCTCGGACCATAACACCGGGGAGCTGTTTTTT. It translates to CASSSDHNTGELFF.